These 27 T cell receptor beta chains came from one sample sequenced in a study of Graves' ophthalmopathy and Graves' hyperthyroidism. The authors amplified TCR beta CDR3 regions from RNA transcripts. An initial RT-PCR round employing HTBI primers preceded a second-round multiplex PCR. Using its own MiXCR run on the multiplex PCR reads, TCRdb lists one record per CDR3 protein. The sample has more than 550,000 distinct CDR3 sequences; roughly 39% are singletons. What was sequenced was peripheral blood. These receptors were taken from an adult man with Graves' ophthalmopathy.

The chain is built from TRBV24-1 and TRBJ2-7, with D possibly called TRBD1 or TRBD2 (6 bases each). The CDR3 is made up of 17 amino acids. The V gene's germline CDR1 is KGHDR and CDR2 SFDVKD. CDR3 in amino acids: CEGGGVDALPHSYEQYF. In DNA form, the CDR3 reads TGTGAGGGGGGTGGAGTGGACGCCCTCCCCCACTCCTACGAGCAGTACTTC.

CDR3 sequence reads: CASSPPGQAGSYNSPLHF. DNA of the CDR3: TGTGCCAGCAGCCCACCCGGACAGGCGGGGTCCTATAATTCACCCCTCCACTTT. V usage is TRBV7-2 and J usage is TRBJ1-6; 7 bases match TRBD1. V gave up 5 bases and J gave up 1 base; unmatched junction bases: 11. CDR1 is SGHTA, CDR2 FQGNSA, per germline. This CDR3 comprises 18 residues.

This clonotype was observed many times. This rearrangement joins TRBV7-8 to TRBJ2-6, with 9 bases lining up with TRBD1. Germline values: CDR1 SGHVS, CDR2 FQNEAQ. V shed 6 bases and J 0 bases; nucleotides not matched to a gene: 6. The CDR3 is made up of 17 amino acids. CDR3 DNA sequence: TGTGCCAGCAGGTGGAGGGGACAGGGCTCTGGGGCCAACGTCCTGACTTTC. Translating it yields CASRWRGQGSGANVLTF.

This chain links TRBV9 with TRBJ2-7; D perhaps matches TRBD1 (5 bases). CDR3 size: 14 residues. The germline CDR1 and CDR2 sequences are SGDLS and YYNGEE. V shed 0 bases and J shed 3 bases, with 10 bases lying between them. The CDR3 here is CASSVGGQNYEQYF. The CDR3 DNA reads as TGTGCCAGCAGCGTAGGGGGCCAAAACTACGAGCAGTACTTC.

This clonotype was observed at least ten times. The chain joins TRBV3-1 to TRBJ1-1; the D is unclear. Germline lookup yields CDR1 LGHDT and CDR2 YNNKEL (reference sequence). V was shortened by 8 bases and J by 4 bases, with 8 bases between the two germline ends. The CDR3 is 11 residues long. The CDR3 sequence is CASGSGTEAFF. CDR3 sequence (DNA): TGTGCCAGCGGATCAGGCACTGAAGCTTTCTTT.

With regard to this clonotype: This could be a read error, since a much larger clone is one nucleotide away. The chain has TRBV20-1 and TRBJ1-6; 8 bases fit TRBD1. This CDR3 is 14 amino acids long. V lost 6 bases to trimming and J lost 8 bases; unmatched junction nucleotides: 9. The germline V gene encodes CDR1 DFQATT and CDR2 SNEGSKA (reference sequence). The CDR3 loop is CSARQGTMDSPLHF. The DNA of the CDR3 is TGCAGTGCAAGACAGGGGACGATGGATTCACCCCTCCACTTT.

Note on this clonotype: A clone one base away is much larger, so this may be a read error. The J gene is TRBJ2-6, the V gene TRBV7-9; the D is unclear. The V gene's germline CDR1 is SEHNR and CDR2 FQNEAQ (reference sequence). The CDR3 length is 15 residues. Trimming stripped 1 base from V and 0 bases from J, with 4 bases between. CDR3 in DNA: TGTGCCAGCAGCTTAGAGGACTCTGGGGCCAACGTCCTGACTTTC. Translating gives CASSLEDSGANVLTF.

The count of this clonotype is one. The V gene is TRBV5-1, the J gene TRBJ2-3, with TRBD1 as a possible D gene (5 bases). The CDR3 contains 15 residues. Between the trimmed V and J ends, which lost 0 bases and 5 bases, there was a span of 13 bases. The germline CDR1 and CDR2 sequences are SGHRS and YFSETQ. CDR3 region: CASSLGTGHKDTQYF. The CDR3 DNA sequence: TGCGCCAGCAGCTTGGGAACAGGCCACAAAGATACGCAGTATTTT. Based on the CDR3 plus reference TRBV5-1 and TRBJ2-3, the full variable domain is KAGVTQTPRYLIKTRGQQVTLSCSPISGHRSVSWYQQTPGQGLQFLFEYFSETQRNKGNFPGRFSGRQFSNSRSEMNVSTLELGDSALYLCASSLGTGHKDTQYFGPGTRLTVL.

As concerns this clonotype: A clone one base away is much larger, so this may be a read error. CDR3 coding DNA: TGCGCCAGCAGAGAGAATAATAAGGGCAGAGGAGGCCACACCTTC. It translates to CASRENNKGRGGHTF. The chain carries TRBV10-2 and TRBJ1-2; unclear D gene. Germline-derived CDR1 and CDR2 are WSHSY and SAAADI. V was pared by 6 bases and J by 12 bases, with 26 bases between. The CDR3 spans 15 residues.

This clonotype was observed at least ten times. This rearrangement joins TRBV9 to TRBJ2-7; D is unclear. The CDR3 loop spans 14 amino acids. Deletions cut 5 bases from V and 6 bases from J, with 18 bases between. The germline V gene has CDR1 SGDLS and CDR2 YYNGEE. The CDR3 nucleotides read TGTGCCAGCAGACCACCCCTTAGGGAAACCGAGCAGTACTTC. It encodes CASRPPLRETEQYF.

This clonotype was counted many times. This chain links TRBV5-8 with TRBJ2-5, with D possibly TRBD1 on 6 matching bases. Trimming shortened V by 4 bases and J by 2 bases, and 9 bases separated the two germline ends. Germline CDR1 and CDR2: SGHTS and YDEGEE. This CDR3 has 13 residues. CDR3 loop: CASSQGQQETQYF. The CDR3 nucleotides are TGTGCCAGCAGCCAAGGACAGCAAGAGACCCAGTACTTC.

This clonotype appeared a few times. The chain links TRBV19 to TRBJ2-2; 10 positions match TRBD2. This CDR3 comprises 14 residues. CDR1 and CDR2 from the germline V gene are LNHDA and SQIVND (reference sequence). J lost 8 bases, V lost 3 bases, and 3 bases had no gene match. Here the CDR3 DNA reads TGTGCCAGTAGTATGGTAGCGGGAGGAGGGGAGCTGTTTTTT. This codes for CASSMVAGGGELFF.

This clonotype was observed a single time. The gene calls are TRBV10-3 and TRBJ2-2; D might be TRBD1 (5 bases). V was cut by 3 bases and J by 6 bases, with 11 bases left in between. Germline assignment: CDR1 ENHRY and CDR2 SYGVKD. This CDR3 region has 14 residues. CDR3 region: CAISDTRDPGELFF. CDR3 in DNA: TGTGCCATCAGTGACACCAGGGATCCCGGGGAGCTGTTTTTT.

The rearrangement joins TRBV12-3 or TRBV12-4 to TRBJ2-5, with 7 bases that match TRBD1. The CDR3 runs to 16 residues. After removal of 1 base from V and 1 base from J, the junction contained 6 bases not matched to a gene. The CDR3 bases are TGTGCCAGCAGTTTAGTCGGACAGGAGCTCCAAGAGACCCAGTACTTC. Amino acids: CASSLVGQELQETQYF.

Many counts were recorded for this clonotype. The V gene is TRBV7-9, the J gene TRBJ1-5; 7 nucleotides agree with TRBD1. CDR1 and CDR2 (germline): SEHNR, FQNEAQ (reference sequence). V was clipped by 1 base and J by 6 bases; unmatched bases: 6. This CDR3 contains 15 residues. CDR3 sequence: CASSLGATGLQPQHF. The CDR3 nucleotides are TGTGCCAGCAGCTTAGGAGCGACAGGGCTTCAGCCCCAGCATTTT.

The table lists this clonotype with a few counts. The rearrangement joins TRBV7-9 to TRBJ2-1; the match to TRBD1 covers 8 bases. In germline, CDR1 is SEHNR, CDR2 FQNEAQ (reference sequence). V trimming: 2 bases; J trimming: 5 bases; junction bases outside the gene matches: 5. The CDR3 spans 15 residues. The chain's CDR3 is CASSLSDRVDNEQFF. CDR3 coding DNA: TGTGCCAGCAGCTTATCGGACAGGGTAGACAATGAGCAGTTCTTC.

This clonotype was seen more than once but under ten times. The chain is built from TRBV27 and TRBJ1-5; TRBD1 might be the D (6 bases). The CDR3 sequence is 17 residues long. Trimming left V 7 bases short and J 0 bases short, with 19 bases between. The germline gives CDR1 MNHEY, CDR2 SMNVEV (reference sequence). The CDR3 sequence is CASNLRQPGASNQPQHF. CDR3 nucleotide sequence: TGTGCCAGCAATCTTCGGCAACCAGGGGCTAGCAATCAGCCCCAGCATTTT.

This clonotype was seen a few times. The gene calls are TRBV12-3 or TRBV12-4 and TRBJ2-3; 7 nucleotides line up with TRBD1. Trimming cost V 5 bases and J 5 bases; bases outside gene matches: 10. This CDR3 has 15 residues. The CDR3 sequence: CASSAPTGARDTQYF. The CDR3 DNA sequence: TGTGCCAGCAGTGCACCAACAGGGGCGCGAGATACGCAGTATTTT.

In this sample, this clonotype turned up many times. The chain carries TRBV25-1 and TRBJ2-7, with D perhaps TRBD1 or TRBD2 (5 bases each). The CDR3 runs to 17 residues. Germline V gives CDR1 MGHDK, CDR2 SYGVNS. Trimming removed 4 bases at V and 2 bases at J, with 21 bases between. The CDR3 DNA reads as TGTGCCAGCAGTGGAGATACGGGACGGTCGAGAGCCTACGAGCAGTACTTC. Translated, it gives CASSGDTGRSRAYEQYF.

The CDR3 coding sequence is TGTGCCAGCAGTGAAGAGGGACAGGGGATCCAGCATTTT. The encoded protein is CASSEEGQGIQHF. This sequence joins TRBV2 and TRBJ1-5; TRBD1 matches at 10 bases. The germline V gene encodes CDR1 SNHLY and CDR2 FYNNEI. Trimming removed 1 base from V and 12 bases from J; junction bases left unmatched: 3. The CDR3 runs to 13 residues. Drawing the rest from reference TRBV2 and TRBJ1-5, the complete variable domain is EPEVTQTPSHQVTQMGQEVILRCVPISNHLYFYWYRQILGQKVEFLVSFYNNEISEKSEIFDDQFSVERPDGSNFTLKIRSTKLEDSAMYFCASSEEGQGIQHFGDGTRLSIL.

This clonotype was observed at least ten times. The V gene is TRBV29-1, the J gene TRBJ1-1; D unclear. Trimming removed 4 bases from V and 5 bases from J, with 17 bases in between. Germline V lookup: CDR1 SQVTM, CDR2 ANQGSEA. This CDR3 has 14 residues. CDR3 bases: TGCAGCGTTGGGCAATCGGTAGAAGGAACTGAAGCTTTCTTT. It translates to CSVGQSVEGTEAFF.

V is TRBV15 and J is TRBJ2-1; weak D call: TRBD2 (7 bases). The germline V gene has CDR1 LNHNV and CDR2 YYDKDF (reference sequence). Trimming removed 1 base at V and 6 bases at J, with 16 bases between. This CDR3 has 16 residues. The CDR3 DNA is TGTGCCACCAGCAGAGGCTCCCGGGGGGCTGGCAATGAGCAGTTCTTC. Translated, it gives CATSRGSRGAGNEQFF.

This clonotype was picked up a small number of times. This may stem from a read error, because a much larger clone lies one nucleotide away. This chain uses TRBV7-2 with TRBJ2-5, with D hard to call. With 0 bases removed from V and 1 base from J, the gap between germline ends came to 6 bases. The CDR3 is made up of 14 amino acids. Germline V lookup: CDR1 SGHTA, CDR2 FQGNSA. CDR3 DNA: TGTGCCAGCAGCTTAGCACGGATCCAAGAGACCCAGTACTTC. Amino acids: CASSLARIQETQYF.

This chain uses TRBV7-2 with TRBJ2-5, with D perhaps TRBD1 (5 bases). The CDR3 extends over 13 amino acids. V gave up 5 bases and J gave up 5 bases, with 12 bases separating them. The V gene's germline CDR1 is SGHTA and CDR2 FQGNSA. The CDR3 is CASSQTAYETQYF. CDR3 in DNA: TGTGCCAGCAGCCAGACAGCCTACGAGACCCAGTACTTC.

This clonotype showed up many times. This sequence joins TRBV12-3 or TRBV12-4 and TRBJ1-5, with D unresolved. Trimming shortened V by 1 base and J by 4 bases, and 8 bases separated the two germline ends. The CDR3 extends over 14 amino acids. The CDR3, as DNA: TGTGCCAGCAGTTTAGTGTCAGAGAATCAGCCCCAGCATTTT. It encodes CASSLVSENQPQHF.

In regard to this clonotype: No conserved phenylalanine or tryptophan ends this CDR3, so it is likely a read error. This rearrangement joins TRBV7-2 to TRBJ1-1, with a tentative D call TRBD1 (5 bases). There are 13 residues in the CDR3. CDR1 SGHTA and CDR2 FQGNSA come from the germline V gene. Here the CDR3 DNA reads TGCGCCAGCAGTACTCAGGGGAACACTGAAGCTTTCTCT. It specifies CASSTQGNTEAFS.

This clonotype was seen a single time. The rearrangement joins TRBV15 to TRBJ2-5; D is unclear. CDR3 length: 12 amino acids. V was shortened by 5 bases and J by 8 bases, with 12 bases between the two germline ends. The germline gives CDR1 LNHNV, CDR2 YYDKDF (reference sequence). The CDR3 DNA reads TGTGCCACCAGCGCCCATCAAGGCACCCAGTACTTC. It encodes CATSAHQGTQYF.